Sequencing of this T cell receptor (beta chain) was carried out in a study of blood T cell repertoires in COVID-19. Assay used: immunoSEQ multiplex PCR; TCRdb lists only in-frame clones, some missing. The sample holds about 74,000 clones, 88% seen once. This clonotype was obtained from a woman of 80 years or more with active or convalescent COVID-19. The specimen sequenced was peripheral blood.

The CDR3 nucleotides are TGTGCCTGGACCAGGACACTACACGGAAGCTATGGCTACACCTTC. Translating it yields CAWTRTLHGSYGYTF. The rearrangement uses TRBV30 and TRBJ1-2; weak D call: TRBD1 (5 bases). This CDR3 is built from 15 residues. Trimming removed 4 bases at V and 4 bases at J, with 19 bases between. The germline V gene encodes CDR1 GTSNPN and CDR2 SVGIG (reference sequence).